These 15 T cell receptor beta chains originate from one sample sequenced in a study of cytomegalovirus exposure and HLA in healthy donors. In the PCR, 60 Vbeta and 13 Jbeta primers were used. Measured with immunoSEQ multiplex PCR; TCRdb has only the in-frame clones, and not every one. The table has 95,000 to 150,000 clones, about 81% seen once. Specimen: PBMCs. The receptors derive from a woman aged 30 to 39 in good health and CMV-seronegative.

The chain has TRBV9 and TRBJ2-2, with no clear D. Looked up from germline, CDR1 is SGDLS and CDR2 is YYNGEE. The CDR3 is made up of 13 amino acids. Trimming removed 4 bases at V and 0 bases at J, with 4 bases between. The CDR3 DNA reads as TGTGCCAGCAGCCCCACGAACACCGGGGAGCTGTTTTTT. Its protein is CASSPTNTGELFF.

This chain uses TRBV5-1 with TRBJ2-1; 7 bases are shared with TRBD2. This CDR3 is 15 amino acids long. J lost 7 bases, V lost 0 bases, and 7 bases had no gene match. Germline loops: CDR1 SGHRS, CDR2 YFSETQ. As DNA, the CDR3 is TGCGCCAGCAGCTTGGTACTAGCGACCGGTAATGAGCAGTTCTTC. As protein: CASSLVLATGNEQFF.

This chain links TRBV6-1 with TRBJ2-3; D might be TRBD1 (6 bases). Germline values: CDR1 MNHNS, CDR2 SASEGT. The V and J ends lost 7 bases and 3 bases respectively, with 17 bases between them. The CDR3 runs 15 residues. The CDR3 nucleotides are TGTGCCAGCAAAAAAGGACAGAGTCTTACAGATACGCAGTATTTT. It codes for CASKKGQSLTDTQYF.

The chain couples TRBV7-9 to TRBJ2-3; TRBD1 is a possible D gene (6 bases). CDR1 and CDR2 (germline): SEHNR, FQNEAQ (reference sequence). The CDR3 loop spans 15 amino acids. Trimming stripped 5 bases from V and 0 bases from J, with 12 bases between. The CDR3 is CASSQQGRSTDTQYF. CDR3 DNA: TGTGCCAGCAGCCAACAGGGTCGGAGCACAGATACGCAGTATTTT.

Here the CDR3 reads CASSPGQGFVYYGYTF. The CDR3 nucleotides are TGTGCCAGCAGCCCGGGACAGGGATTCGTATACTATGGCTACACCTTC. V usage is TRBV9 and J usage is TRBJ1-2, with 9 bases aligning to TRBD1. The ends lost 4 bases at V and 3 bases at J; junction bases unmatched: 10. CDR1 and CDR2 (germline): SGDLS, YYNGEE. The CDR3 contains 16 residues.

This clone was recorded only once. This chain links TRBV7-9 with TRBJ1-5, with unresolved D. The CDR3 spans 13 residues. The V gene's germline CDR1 is SEHNR and CDR2 FQNEAQ (reference sequence). The V and J ends lost 2 bases and 6 bases respectively, with 8 bases between them. The CDR3 nucleotides read TGTGCCAGCAGCTTAAATGAGGGTCAGCCCCAGCATTTT. Its protein product is CASSLNEGQPQHF.

The gene calls are TRBV18 and TRBJ1-5; TRBD1 aligns across 7 bases. Trimming removed 2 bases from V and 0 bases from J; junction bases left unmatched: 4. CDR3 length: 16 residues. From germline, CDR1 is KGHSH and CDR2 LQKENI. The CDR3 is CASSPATGNSNQPQHF. CDR3 nucleotides: TGTGCCAGCTCACCAGCGACAGGGAATAGCAATCAGCCCCAGCATTTT.

This rearrangement joins TRBV25-1 to TRBJ2-5; 8 bases are shared with TRBD2. With 10 bases clipped from V and 2 bases from J, the junction kept 6 bases outside the gene matches. Germline V lookup: CDR1 MGHDK, CDR2 SYGVNS. The CDR3 extends over 13 amino acids. The CDR3 nucleotides read TGTGCCATCGGGACTAGTCCTCAAGAGACCCAGTACTTC. Its translation: CAIGTSPQETQYF.

This clone is judged medium-sized. The genes are TRBV4-3 and TRBJ2-6; a weak D match, TRBD2 (5 bases). Trimming cost V 0 bases and J 1 base, with 7 bases left between them. Germline-derived CDR1 and CDR2 are LGHNA and YSLEER. The CDR3 has 16 amino acids. CDR3 amino acids: CASSQDTGSGANVLTF. CDR3 coding DNA: TGCGCCAGCAGCCAAGATACGGGGTCTGGGGCCAACGTCCTGACTTTC.

This clone appeared once. This chain connects TRBV19 to TRBJ1-1; TRBD1 might be the D (5 bases). The CDR3 contains 15 residues. V lost 7 bases and J 2 bases, leaving 17 bases between the germline ends. Germline CDR1 is LNHDA and CDR2 is SQIVND (reference sequence). This CDR3 is CASTPIQGRNTEAFF. The CDR3 region has the DNA TGTGCCAGTACCCCGATCCAGGGTCGAAACACTGAAGCTTTCTTT. The complete variable domain, with remaining parts taken from reference TRBV19 and TRBJ1-1, reads DGGITQSPKYLFRKEGQNVTLSCEQNLNHDAMYWYRQDPGQGLRLIYYSQIVNDFQKGDIAEGYSVSREKKESFPLTVTSAQKNPTAFYLCASTPIQGRNTEAFFGQGTRLTVV.

The rearrangement uses TRBV5-1 and TRBJ1-6; D may be TRBD1 (5 bases). Trimming removed 0 bases at V and 0 bases at J, with 7 bases between. The germline V gene has CDR1 SGHRS and CDR2 YFSETQ. This CDR3 has 16 amino acids. DNA for the CDR3: TGCGCCAGCAGCTTGGGCGACAGCTCCTATAATTCACCCCTCCACTTT. Translation: CASSLGDSSYNSPLHF.

The chain recombines TRBV7-2 with TRBJ2-5, with D unresolved. Germline CDR1 is SGHTA and CDR2 is FQGNSA. The CDR3 length is 13 residues. The V end was cut by 5 bases, the J end by 5 bases, with 12 bases between. CDR3 sequence (DNA): TGTGCCAGCAGCCCATTCGGTGAGGAGACCCAGTACTTC. It codes for CASSPFGEETQYF.

In DNA form, the CDR3 reads TGTGCCAGCAGTTCCTGGACTAGCGGGATACAAGAGACCCAGTACTTC. It encodes CASSSWTSGIQETQYF. The chain links TRBV27 to TRBJ2-5; 12 bases are shared with TRBD2. Trimming removed 4 bases from V and 2 bases from J; junction bases left unmatched: 5. The CDR3 totals 16 residues. The germline gives CDR1 MNHEY, CDR2 SMNVEV (reference sequence).

The chain recombines TRBV29-1 with TRBJ2-3, with D possibly being TRBD2 (5 bases). CDR1 and CDR2 (germline): SQVTM, ANQGSEA. The CDR3 consists of 13 residues. The germline V and J ends were trimmed by 3 bases and 1 base, with 8 bases remaining between them. CDR3 nucleotide sequence: TGCAGCGTTGACCTGCGGGGCACAGATACGCAGTATTTT. Translation gives CSVDLRGTDTQYF.

The chain uses TRBV4-1 and TRBJ1-2; 8 bases are a match to TRBD1. V gave up 0 bases and J gave up 4 bases; unmatched junction bases: 7. The CDR3 is made up of 16 amino acids. CDR1 is MGHRA, CDR2 YSYEKL, per germline. As DNA, the CDR3 is TGCGCCAGCAGCCAAGATTGGACAGGGACCGGCTATGGCTACACCTTC. Protein product: CASSQDWTGTGYGYTF.